This paragraph covers one TCR beta chain sequence. The antigen is unknown. The sample belongs to a study of blood T cells in healthy people across ages. Next came a second PCR, run for roughly 7 to 12 cycles, which used a sample-barcoded 5' primer along with a J-beta primer mix. TCRdb fed the 5' RACE reads into MiXCR, producing one record per CDR3 protein. The data hold about 800,000 distinct CDR3 sequences, with 58% observed a single time. Study conclusions and caveats: As age increased, TCR beta diversity per million T cells fell in a roughly linear fashion.

Per germline, CDR1 MNHEY and CDR2 SMNVEV (reference sequence). The CDR3 contains 15 residues. V was pared by 7 bases and J by 6 bases, with 19 bases between. The chain combines TRBV27 with TRBJ1-5; a weak D match, TRBD1 (5 bases). The specimen sequenced was blood. The source is a man aged 25 to 40 in good health. The CDR3, as DNA: TGTGCCAGCAAGGCGGAAACCGGGGGAAGTCAGCCCCAGCATTTT. Its translation: CASKAETGGSQPQHF.